Each of the 16 T cell receptor beta chains below was sequenced from the same sample in a study of spatial heterogeneity in lung cancer. Time point given: sample taken at primary tumor resection. Tumor, nontumor lung or frozen PBMC supplied whole RNA, sequenced without sorting. TCRdb analysed the 5' RACE reads with MiXCR anew, one entry per CDR3 protein. The table records about 23,000 distinct CDR3 sequences, around 4.7% of them present only once. The specimen was PBMCs, collected at surgery. Receptors were obtained from a male donor with early-stage non-small cell lung cancer.

This clonotype was seen ten or more times. The rearrangement uses TRBV7-2 and TRBJ2-5, with D perhaps TRBD1 or TRBD2 (5 bases each). V was clipped by 1 base and J by 2 bases, with 11 bases between them. CDR3 length equals 15 residues. From germline, CDR1 is SGHTA and CDR2 FQGNSA. This chain's CDR3 is CASSLGGTGQETQYF. CDR3 coding DNA: TGTGCCAGCAGCTTAGGGGGGACGGGGCAAGAGACCCAGTACTTC.

This clonotype has at least ten counts. The chain employs TRBV19 and TRBJ2-1; possible D gene TRBD1, 6 bases. This CDR3 contains 16 residues. The germline V gene has CDR1 LNHDA and CDR2 SQIVND (reference sequence). Trimming cost V 6 bases and J 4 bases, with 19 bases left between them. CDR3 sequence (DNA): TGTGCCAGTAGACAGGGAACAGGGAGTCTATACAATGAGCAGTTCTTC. Translated, it gives CASRQGTGSLYNEQFF.

In its sample, this clonotype was seen many times. V is TRBV7-2 and J is TRBJ1-1, with D unclear. The germline V gene encodes CDR1 SGHTA and CDR2 FQGNSA. The CDR3 length is 15 residues. V lost 1 base, J lost 6 bases, and 15 bases lay in between. The chain's CDR3 is CASSLGFRGRPEAFF. CDR3 DNA: TGTGCCAGCAGCTTAGGATTTCGGGGTAGACCTGAAGCTTTCTTT.

This clonotype was seen repeatedly, ten times or more. The chain combines TRBV20-1 with TRBJ2-7, with 12 bases matching TRBD2. Germline V gene lookup returns CDR1 DFQATT and CDR2 SNEGSKA (reference sequence). The CDR3 extends over 15 amino acids. J was trimmed by 3 bases and V by 0 bases; bases with no gene match: 3. CDR3 region: CSARETSGGGYEQYF. The DNA for the CDR3 is TGCAGTGCTAGAGAGACTAGCGGGGGAGGCTACGAGCAGTACTTC.

This clonotype was observed at least ten times. V usage is TRBV7-2 and J usage is TRBJ1-2, with D maybe TRBD1 (6 bases). The CDR3 totals 13 residues. The V end was cut by 5 bases, the J end by 2 bases, with 9 bases between. Germline lookup yields CDR1 SGHTA and CDR2 FQGNSA. The CDR3 bases are TGTGCCAGCAGCGGACAGATAAACTATGGCTACACCTTC. This gives the protein CASSGQINYGYTF. The whole variable domain, filled in from reference TRBV7-2 and TRBJ1-2, reads GAGVSQSPSNKVTEKGKDVELRCDPISGHTALYWYRQSLGQGLEFLIYFQGNSAPDKSGLPSDRFSAERTGGSVSTLTIQRTQQEDSAVYLCASSGQINYGYTFGSGTRLTVV.

This clonotype qualifies as medium-sized (0.01 to 0.1%). The chain recombines TRBV5-1 with TRBJ2-5, with TRBD1 identical over 10 bases. J was trimmed by 0 bases and V by 4 bases; bases with no gene match: 6. The CDR3 has 16 amino acids. CDR1 and CDR2 (germline): SGHRS, YFSETQ. CDR3 in amino acids: CASSREGQGNQETQYF. The CDR3 DNA reads as TGCGCCAGCAGCCGCGAGGGACAGGGGAACCAAGAGACCCAGTACTTC. The complete variable domain, with remaining parts taken from reference TRBV5-1 and TRBJ2-5, reads KAGVTQTPRYLIKTRGQQVTLSCSPISGHRSVSWYQQTPGQGLQFLFEYFSETQRNKGNFPGRFSGRQFSNSRSEMNVSTLELGDSALYLCASSREGQGNQETQYFGPGTRLLVL.

The chain uses TRBV5-1 and TRBJ2-3; TRBD2 is a possible D gene (6 bases). Germline assignment: CDR1 SGHRS and CDR2 YFSETQ. The CDR3 spans 19 residues. Trimming cost V 4 bases and J 0 bases, with 24 bases left between them. The CDR3 here is CASSRPPGRGLISTDTQYF. The CDR3, as DNA: TGCGCCAGCAGCCGGCCCCCGGGGCGGGGATTGATTAGCACAGATACGCAGTATTTT. Filled out from reference TRBV5-1 and TRBJ2-3, the complete variable domain reads KAGVTQTPRYLIKTRGQQVTLSCSPISGHRSVSWYQQTPGQGLQFLFEYFSETQRNKGNFPGRFSGRQFSNSRSEMNVSTLELGDSALYLCASSRPPGRGLISTDTQYFGPGTRLTVL.

This clonotype was seen ten or more times. The rearrangement links TRBV28 to TRBJ2-1; 8 bases match TRBD2. Looked up from germline, CDR1 is MDHEN and CDR2 is SYDVKM. V was pared by 8 bases and J by 10 bases, with 13 bases of the junction left unmatched. The CDR3 spans 14 residues. CDR3 sequence: CASYVAGRSREQFF. DNA for the CDR3: TGTGCCAGCTACGTAGCGGGACGGTCGCGGGAGCAGTTCTTC.

In its sample, this clonotype is medium-sized. The chain joins TRBV14 to TRBJ2-2; D remains unclear. V was clipped by 3 bases and J by 7 bases, with 6 bases between them. This CDR3 is built from 12 residues. The V gene's germline CDR1 is SGHDN and CDR2 FVKESK. The CDR3 sequence is CASSQQVGELFF. CDR3 coding DNA: TGTGCCAGCAGCCAGCAGGTCGGGGAGCTGTTTTTT.

This clonotype was recorded at least ten times. This chain joins TRBV7-9 and TRBJ2-6; D gene unclear. With 1 base removed from V and 4 bases from J, the gap between germline ends came to 11 bases. The CDR3 contains 16 residues. Germline assignment: CDR1 SEHNR and CDR2 FQNEAQ (reference sequence). CDR3 nucleotide sequence: TGTGCCAGCAGCTTAGTACCCAGTCGGGGGGCCAACGTCCTGACTTTC. Protein product: CASSLVPSRGANVLTF.

Many counts were recorded for this clonotype. The chain has TRBV28 and TRBJ1-2; D unclear. This CDR3 has 13 residues. Deletions cut 2 bases from V and 4 bases from J, with 8 bases between. Per germline, CDR1 MDHEN and CDR2 SYDVKM. The CDR3 here is CASSLLLSYGYTF. For the CDR3, the DNA is TGTGCCAGCAGTTTACTCCTAAGCTATGGCTACACCTTC.

This clonotype was counted ten times or more. The chain combines TRBV28 with TRBJ1-2; 9 bases line up with TRBD1. Germline CDR1 reads MDHEN; CDR2 reads SYDVKM. There are 14 residues in the CDR3. J was trimmed by 8 bases and V by 6 bases; bases with no gene match: 10. The DNA for the CDR3 is TGTGCCAGCAGCTCAACAGGGGGCGGGAGGGGCTACACCTTC. Protein product: CASSSTGGGRGYTF.

This clonotype was detected many times. The gene calls are TRBV20-1 and TRBJ2-5; 7 bases are shared with TRBD2. There are 14 residues in the CDR3. Germline CDR1 and CDR2: DFQATT and SNEGSKA (reference sequence). The V and J ends lost 4 bases and 5 bases, in that order; junction bases with no gene match: 10. CDR3 loop: CSATIEAGRETQYF. For the CDR3, the DNA is TGCAGTGCTACAATTGAAGCGGGGAGGGAGACCCAGTACTTC.

This clonotype was observed at least ten times. The chain employs TRBV7-3 and TRBJ2-2, with 7 bases fitting TRBD1. V dropped 5 bases and J dropped 4; count of bases not matched to a gene: 4. CDR3 length: 14 residues. Looked up from germline, CDR1 is SGHTA and CDR2 is FQGTGA. CDR3 sequence reads: CASSLGTATGELFF. In DNA form, the CDR3 reads TGTGCCAGCAGCCTAGGGACAGCCACCGGGGAGCTGTTTTTT.

This clonotype showed up many times. The chain couples TRBV10-2 to TRBJ2-1; no reliable D call. Germline assignment: CDR1 WSHSY and CDR2 SAAADI. The CDR3 runs to 12 residues. V lost 1 base to trimming and J lost 9 bases, with 7 bases between them. As DNA, the CDR3 is TGCGCCAGCAGTGAGTTGGCTACTGAGCAGTTCTTC. Translating gives CASSELATEQFF.

This clonotype was counted at least ten times. The chain links TRBV6-6 to TRBJ2-2; perhaps TRBD1 as D (6 bases). The CDR3 loop spans 12 amino acids. CDR1 is MNHNY, CDR2 SVGAGI, per germline (reference sequence). The V and J ends lost 8 bases and 5 bases respectively, with 9 bases between them. The CDR3 loop is CASLGGTGELFF. In DNA, the CDR3 is TGTGCCAGCTTAGGGGGAACCGGGGAGCTGTTTTTT.